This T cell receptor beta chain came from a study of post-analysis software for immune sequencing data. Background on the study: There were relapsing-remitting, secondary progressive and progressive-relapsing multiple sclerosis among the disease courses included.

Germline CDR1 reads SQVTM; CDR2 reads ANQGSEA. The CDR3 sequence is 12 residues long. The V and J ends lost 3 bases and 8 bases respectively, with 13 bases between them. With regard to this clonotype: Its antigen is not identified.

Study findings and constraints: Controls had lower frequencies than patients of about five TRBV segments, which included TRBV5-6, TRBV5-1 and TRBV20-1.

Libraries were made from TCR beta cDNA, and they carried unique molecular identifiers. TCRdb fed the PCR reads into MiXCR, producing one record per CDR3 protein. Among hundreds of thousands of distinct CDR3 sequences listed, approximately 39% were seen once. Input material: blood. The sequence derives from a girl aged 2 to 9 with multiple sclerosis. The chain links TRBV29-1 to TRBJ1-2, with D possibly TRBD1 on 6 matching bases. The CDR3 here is CSVDLGGAGYTF. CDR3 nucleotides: TGCAGCGTTGATTTGGGGGGCGCGGGCTACACCTTC.